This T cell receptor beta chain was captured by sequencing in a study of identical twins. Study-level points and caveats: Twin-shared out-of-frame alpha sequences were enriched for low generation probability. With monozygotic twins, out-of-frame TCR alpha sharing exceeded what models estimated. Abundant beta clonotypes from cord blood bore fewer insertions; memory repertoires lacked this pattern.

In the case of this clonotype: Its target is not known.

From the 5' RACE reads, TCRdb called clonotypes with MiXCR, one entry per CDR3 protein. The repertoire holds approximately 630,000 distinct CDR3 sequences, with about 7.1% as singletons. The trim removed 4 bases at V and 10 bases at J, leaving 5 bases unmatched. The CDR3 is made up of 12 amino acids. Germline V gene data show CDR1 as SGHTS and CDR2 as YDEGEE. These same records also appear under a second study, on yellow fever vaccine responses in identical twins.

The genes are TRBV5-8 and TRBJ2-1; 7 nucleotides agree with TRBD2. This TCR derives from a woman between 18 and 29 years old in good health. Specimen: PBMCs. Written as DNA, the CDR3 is TGTGCCAGCAGCCGGGGACTAACAGAGCAGTTCTTC. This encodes CASSRGLTEQFF.